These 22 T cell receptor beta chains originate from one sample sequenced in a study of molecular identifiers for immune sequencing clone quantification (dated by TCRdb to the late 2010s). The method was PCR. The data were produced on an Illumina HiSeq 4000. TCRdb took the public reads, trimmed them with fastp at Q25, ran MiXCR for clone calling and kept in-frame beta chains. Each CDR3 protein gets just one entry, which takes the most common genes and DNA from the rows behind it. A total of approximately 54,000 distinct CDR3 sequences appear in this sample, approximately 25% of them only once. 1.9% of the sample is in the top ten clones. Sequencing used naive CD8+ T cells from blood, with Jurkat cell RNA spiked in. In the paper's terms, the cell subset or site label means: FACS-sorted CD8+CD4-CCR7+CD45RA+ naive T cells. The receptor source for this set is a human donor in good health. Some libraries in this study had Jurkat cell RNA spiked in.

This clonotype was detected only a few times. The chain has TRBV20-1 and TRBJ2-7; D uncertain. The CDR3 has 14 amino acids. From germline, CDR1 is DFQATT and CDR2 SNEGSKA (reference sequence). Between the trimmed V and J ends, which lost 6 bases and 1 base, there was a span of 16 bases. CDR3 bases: TGCAGTGCGGTCAGCCTTCACTCATCCTACGAGCAGTACTTC. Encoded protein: CSAVSLHSSYEQYF.

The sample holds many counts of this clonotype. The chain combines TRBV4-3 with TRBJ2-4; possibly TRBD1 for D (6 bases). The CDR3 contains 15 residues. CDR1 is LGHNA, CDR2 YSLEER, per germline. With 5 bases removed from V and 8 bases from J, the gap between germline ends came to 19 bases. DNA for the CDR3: TGCGCCAGCAGCGTCAGGGGCTCAAACTCAGACATTCAGTACTTC. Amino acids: CASSVRGSNSDIQYF.

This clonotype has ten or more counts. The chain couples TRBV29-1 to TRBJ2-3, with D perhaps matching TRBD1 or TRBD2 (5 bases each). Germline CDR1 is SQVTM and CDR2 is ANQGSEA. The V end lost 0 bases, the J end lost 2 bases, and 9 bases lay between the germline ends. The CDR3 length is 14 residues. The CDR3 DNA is TGCAGCGTTGAAGACTGGGACGACACAGATACGCAGTATTTT. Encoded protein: CSVEDWDDTDTQYF.

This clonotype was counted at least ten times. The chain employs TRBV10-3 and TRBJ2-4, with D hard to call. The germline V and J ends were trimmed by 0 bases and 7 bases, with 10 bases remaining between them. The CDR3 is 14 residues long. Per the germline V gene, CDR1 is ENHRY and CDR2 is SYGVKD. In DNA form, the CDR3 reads TGTGCCATCAGTGAGTCGCTCTCCTCTAACATTCAGTACTTC. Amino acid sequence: CAISESLSSNIQYF.

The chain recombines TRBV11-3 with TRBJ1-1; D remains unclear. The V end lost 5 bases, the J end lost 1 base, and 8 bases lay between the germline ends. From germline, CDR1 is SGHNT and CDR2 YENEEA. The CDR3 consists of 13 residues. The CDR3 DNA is TGTGCCAGCAGCCTCGGGAAGAACACTGAAGCTTTCTTT. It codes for CASSLGKNTEAFF.

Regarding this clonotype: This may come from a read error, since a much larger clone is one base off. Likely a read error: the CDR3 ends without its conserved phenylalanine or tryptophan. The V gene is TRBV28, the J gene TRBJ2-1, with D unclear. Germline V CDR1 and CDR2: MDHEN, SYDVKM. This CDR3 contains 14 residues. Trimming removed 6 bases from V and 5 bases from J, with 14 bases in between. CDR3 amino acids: CASRKGAENNEQFL. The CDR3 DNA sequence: TGTGCCAGCAGGAAGGGCGCGGAGAACAATGAGCAGTTCCTC.

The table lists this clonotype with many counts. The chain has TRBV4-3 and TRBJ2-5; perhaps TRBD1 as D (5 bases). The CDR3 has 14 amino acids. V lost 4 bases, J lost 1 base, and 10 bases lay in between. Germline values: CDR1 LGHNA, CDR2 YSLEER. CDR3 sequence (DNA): TGCGCCAGCAGCCCCGACAGATCCCAAGAGACCCAGTACTTC. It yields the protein CASSPDRSQETQYF.

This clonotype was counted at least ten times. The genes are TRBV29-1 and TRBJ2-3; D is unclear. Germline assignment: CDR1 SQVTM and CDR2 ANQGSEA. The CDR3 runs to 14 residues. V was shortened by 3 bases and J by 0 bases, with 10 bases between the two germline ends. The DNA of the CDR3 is TGCAGCGTTGAGGGCTACCGTAGCACAGATACGCAGTATTTT. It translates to CSVEGYRSTDTQYF.

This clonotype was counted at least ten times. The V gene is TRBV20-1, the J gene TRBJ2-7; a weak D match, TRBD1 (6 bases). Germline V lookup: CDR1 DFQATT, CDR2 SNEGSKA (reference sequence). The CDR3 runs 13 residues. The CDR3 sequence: CRGDKASSYEQYF. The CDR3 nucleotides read TGCAGAGGGGACAAGGCTAGCTCCTACGAGCAGTACTTC.

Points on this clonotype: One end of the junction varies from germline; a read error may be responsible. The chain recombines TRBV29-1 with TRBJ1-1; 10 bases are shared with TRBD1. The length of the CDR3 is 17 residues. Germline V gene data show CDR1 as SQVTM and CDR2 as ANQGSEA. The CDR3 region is CGVEDPSDRGVGTEAFF. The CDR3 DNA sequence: TGCGGCGTTGAAGATCCCTCGGACAGGGGGGTCGGCACTGAAGCTTTCTTT.

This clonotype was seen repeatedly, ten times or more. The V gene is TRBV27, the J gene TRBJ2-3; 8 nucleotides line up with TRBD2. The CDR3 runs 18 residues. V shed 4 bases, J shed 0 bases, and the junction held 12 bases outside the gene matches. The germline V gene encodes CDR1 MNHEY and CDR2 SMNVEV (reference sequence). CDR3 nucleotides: TGTGCCAGCAGTTCCCAGACCGTTAGCGGGATGAGCACAGATACGCAGTATTTT. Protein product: CASSSQTVSGMSTDTQYF.

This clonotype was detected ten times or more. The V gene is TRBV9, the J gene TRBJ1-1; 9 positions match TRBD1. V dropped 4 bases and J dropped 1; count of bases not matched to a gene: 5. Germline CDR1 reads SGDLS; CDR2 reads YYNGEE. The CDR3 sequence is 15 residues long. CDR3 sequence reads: CASSPWGQGNTEAFF. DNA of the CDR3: TGTGCCAGCAGCCCCTGGGGACAGGGGAACACTGAAGCTTTCTTT.

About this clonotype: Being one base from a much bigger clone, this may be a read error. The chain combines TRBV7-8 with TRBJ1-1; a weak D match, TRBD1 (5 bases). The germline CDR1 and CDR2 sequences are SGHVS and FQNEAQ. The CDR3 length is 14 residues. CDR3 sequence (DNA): TGTGCCGGCAGCTCTACGACAGAGGGTATTGAAGCTTTCTTT. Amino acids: CAGSSTTEGIEAFF.

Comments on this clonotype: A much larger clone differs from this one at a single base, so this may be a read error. The CDR3 region is CASTNEREGTQYF. The CDR3 DNA follows: TGTGCCAGCACCAATGAGCGGGAGGGGACCCAGTACTTC. V is TRBV12-3 or TRBV12-4 and J is TRBJ2-5, with 10 bases that match TRBD2. V shed 7 bases, J shed 7 bases, and the junction held 6 bases outside the gene matches. This CDR3 region has 13 residues.

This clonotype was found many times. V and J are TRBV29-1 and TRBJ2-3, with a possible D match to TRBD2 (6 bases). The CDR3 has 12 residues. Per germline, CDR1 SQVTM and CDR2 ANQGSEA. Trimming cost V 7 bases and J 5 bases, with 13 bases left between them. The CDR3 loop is CSAGGVEDTQYF. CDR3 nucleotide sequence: TGCAGCGCTGGAGGGGTTGAAGATACGCAGTATTTT.

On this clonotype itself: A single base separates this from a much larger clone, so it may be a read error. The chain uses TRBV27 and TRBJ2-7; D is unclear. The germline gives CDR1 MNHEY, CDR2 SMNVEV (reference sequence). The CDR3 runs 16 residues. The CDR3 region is CASSLTSIYPPYERYF. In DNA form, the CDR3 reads TGTGCCAGCAGTTTAACTTCGATTTACCCGCCCTACGAGCGGTACTTC.

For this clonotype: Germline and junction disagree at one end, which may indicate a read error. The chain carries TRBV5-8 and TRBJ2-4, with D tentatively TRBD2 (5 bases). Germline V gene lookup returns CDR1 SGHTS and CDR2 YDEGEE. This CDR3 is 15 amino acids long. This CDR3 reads CASSLGYGGNIIQYF. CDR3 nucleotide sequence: TGTGCGAGCAGCTTGGGTTACGGAGGCAATATCATTCAGTACTTC.

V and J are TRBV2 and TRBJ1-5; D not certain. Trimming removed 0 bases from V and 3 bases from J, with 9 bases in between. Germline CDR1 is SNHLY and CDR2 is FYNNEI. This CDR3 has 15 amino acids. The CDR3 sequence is CASSEALQYNQPQHF. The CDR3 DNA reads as TGTGCCAGCAGTGAAGCGCTTCAGTACAATCAGCCCCAGCATTTT.

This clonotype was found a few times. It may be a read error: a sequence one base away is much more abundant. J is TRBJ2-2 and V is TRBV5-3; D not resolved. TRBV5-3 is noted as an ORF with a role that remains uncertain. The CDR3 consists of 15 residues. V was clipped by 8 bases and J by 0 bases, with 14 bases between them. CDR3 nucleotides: TGTGCCAGCAAACACTGCCATGCGAACACCGGGGAGCTGTTTTTT. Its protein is CASKHCHANTGELFF.

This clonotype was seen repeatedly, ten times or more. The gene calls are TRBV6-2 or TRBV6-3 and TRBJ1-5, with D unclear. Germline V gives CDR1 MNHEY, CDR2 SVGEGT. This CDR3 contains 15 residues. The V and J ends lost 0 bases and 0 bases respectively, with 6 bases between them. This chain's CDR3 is CASSYSVTSNQPQHF. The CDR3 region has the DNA TGTGCCAGCAGTTACTCCGTCACTAGCAATCAGCCCCAGCATTTT.

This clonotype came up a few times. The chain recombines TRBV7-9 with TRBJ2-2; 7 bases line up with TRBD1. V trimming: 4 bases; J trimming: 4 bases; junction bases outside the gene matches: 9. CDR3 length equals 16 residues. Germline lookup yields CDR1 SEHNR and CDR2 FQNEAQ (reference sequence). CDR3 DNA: TGTGCCAGCAGCTCACCGATTGACAGGGTCACCGGGGAGCTGTTTTTT. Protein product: CASSSPIDRVTGELFF.

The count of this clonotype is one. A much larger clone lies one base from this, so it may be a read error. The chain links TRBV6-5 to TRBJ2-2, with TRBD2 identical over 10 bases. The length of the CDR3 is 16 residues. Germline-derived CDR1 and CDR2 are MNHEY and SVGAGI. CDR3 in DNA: TGTGCCAGCGGTTACGGGCTAGCGGGAGCCACCGGGGAGCTGTTTTTT. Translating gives CASGYGLAGATGELFF.